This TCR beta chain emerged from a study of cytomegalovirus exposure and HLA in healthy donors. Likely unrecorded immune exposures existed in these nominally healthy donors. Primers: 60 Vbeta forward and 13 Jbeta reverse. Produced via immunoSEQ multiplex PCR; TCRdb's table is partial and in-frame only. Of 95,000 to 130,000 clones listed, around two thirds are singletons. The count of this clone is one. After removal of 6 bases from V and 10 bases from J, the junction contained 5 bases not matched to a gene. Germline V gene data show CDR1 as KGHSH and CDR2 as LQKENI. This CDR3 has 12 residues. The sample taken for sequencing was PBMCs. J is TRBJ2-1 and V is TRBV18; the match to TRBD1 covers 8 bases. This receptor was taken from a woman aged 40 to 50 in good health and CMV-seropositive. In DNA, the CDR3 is TGTGCCAGCTCCCTCGACAGGGGAGAGCAGTTCTTC. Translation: CASSLDRGEQFF.